Shown below are 30 T cell receptor beta chains from a single sample sequenced in a study of blood T cell repertoires in COVID-19. Measured with immunoSEQ multiplex PCR; TCRdb has only the in-frame clones, and not every one. Of 70,000 to 95,000 clones listed, around nine tenths are singletons. The sequenced sample consisted of peripheral blood. The origin of the receptors is a man between 65 and 80 years old with active or convalescent COVID-19.

The chain links TRBV5-1 to TRBJ2-7, with 8 bases matching TRBD1. Trimming at V came to 4 bases and at J to 3 bases, leaving 6 bases not matched to a gene. The CDR3 extends over 14 amino acids. Germline CDR1 reads SGHRS; CDR2 reads YFSETQ. As DNA, the CDR3 is TGCGCCAGCAGCCTGGACAGGGTAGGCTACGAGCAGTACTTC. This gives the protein CASSLDRVGYEQYF.

The chain uses TRBV18 and TRBJ1-1, with TRBD1 matching over 10 bases. The ends lost 6 bases at V and 0 bases at J; junction bases unmatched: 7. CDR1 is KGHSH, CDR2 LQKENI, per germline. The CDR3 has 16 amino acids. For the CDR3, the DNA is TGTGCCAGCTCTCTTGGGACAGGGGCAATGAACACTGAAGCTTTCTTT. This sequence encodes CASSLGTGAMNTEAFF.

The V call is TRBV28, the J call TRBJ2-7; 9 positions agree with TRBD1. Germline lookup yields CDR1 MDHEN and CDR2 SYDVKM. V lost 4 bases to trimming and J lost 5 bases; unmatched junction nucleotides: 6. The CDR3 totals 14 residues. The CDR3 DNA reads TGTGCCAGCAGTTCCGGGACAGGGATCCACGAGCAGTACTTC. This gives the protein CASSSGTGIHEQYF.

The chain carries TRBV27 and TRBJ2-7, with 7 nucleotides matching TRBD1. This CDR3 has 15 residues. V lost 5 bases, J lost 2 bases, and 9 bases stayed unmatched. Germline V gives CDR1 MNHEY, CDR2 SMNVEV (reference sequence). This CDR3 reads CASSPGTAPTYEQYF. In DNA form, the CDR3 reads TGTGCCAGCAGTCCAGGGACAGCACCCACCTACGAGCAGTACTTC.

The chain couples TRBV7-9 to TRBJ1-1; D is unresolved. Trimming removed 3 bases at V and 4 bases at J, with 12 bases between. Germline V lookup: CDR1 SEHNR, CDR2 FQNEAQ (reference sequence). The CDR3 covers 14 residues. The CDR3, as DNA: TGTGCCAGCAGCTTGCCCGGATGGAGCACTGAAGCTTTCTTT. It yields the protein CASSLPGWSTEAFF.

This clone was observed once. The V and J genes are TRBV7-8 and TRBJ2-3, with D possibly matching TRBD2 (5 bases). Per the germline V gene, CDR1 is SGHVS and CDR2 is FQNEAQ. The CDR3 has 15 amino acids. Deletions cut 5 bases from V and 5 bases from J, with 17 bases between. CDR3 in DNA: TGTGCCAGCAGCCCAAGGACTGAGGCCCGAGATACGCAGTATTTT. Translating it yields CASSPRTEARDTQYF.

This chain connects TRBV4-2 to TRBJ1-5, with 8 bases matching TRBD1. The CDR3 runs to 17 residues. Germline CDR1 and CDR2: LGHNA and YNFKEQ. The V segment lost 0 bases and the J segment 2 bases; nucleotides outside the gene matches: 6. CDR3 sequence (DNA): TGTGCCAGCAGCCAAGAAGTCGGACAGGGAGGCAATCAGCCCCAGCATTTT. Translation: CASSQEVGQGGNQPQHF.

This chain connects TRBV7-9 to TRBJ1-2; 8 bases line up with TRBD1. The V gene's germline CDR1 is SEHNR and CDR2 FQNEAQ (reference sequence). The CDR3 sequence is 15 residues long. The junction had 7 bases not matched to a gene; V was cut back by 5 bases and J by 2 bases. The CDR3 protein is CASSVAGGANYGYTF. Written as DNA, the CDR3 is TGTGCCAGCAGCGTCGCAGGGGGCGCGAACTATGGCTACACCTTC.

This clone came up once. The chain joins TRBV4-1 to TRBJ1-3, with TRBD1 matching 7 bases. Losses at the gene ends were 4 bases for V and 2 bases for J; bases not matched to a gene: 5. In germline, CDR1 is MGHRA, CDR2 YSYEKL. CDR3 length: 15 amino acids. CDR3 DNA sequence: TGCGCCAGCAGCCGCACTGACAGGGCTGGAAACACCATATATTTT. Protein: CASSRTDRAGNTIYF.

The CDR3 reads CASSVGTGASNYGYTF. The CDR3 coding sequence is TGTGCCAGCAGCGTTGGGACAGGGGCTTCTAACTATGGCTACACCTTC. This chain connects TRBV9 to TRBJ1-2; 10 bases align to TRBD1. Germline V lookup: CDR1 SGDLS, CDR2 YYNGEE. After removal of 2 bases from V and 0 bases from J, the junction contained 4 bases not matched to a gene. This CDR3 spans 16 amino acids.

The V and J genes are TRBV6-5 and TRBJ2-7, with D unclear. Trimming cost V 7 bases and J 3 bases, with 16 bases left between them. This CDR3 is 14 amino acids long. Germline loops: CDR1 MNHEY, CDR2 SVGAGI. The CDR3 nucleotides read TGTGCCAGCAACGCAGTTAGGCACAGCTACGAGCAGTACTTC. Its translation is CASNAVRHSYEQYF.

The gene calls are TRBV29-1 and TRBJ2-7; 9 nucleotides align to TRBD1. With 5 bases clipped from V and 3 bases from J, the junction kept 5 bases outside the gene matches. Germline V gene lookup returns CDR1 SQVTM and CDR2 ANQGSEA. This CDR3 has 13 residues. The chain's CDR3 is CSVIRDRDYEQYF. CDR3 sequence (DNA): TGCAGCGTTATCCGGGACAGGGACTACGAGCAGTACTTC.

The rearrangement uses TRBV5-4 and TRBJ2-1, with D possibly TRBD1 on 5 matching bases. Trimming took 4 bases from V and 7 from J, leaving 18 bases between them. Per the germline V gene, CDR1 is SGHNT and CDR2 is YYREEE (reference sequence). This CDR3 contains 15 residues. This CDR3 is CASSGRGKFWNEQFF. CDR3 DNA sequence: TGTGCCAGCAGCGGTAGGGGTAAGTTTTGGAATGAGCAGTTCTTC.

The CDR3 nucleotides are TGTGCCAGCAGTGGGCAGGGACTAACGAATTCACCCCTCCACTTT. Translating gives CASSGQGLTNSPLHF. The genes are TRBV2 and TRBJ1-6, with D maybe TRBD1 (5 bases). This CDR3 region has 15 residues. Germline V CDR1 and CDR2: SNHLY, FYNNEI. Trimming removed 4 bases from V and 7 bases from J, with 14 bases in between. The whole variable domain, filled in from reference TRBV2 and TRBJ1-6, reads EPEVTQTPSHQVTQMGQEVILRCVPISNHLYFYWYRQILGQKVEFLVSFYNNEISEKSEIFDDQFSVERPDGSNFTLKIRSTKLEDSAMYFCASSGQGLTNSPLHFGNGTRLTVT.

The chain employs TRBV6-6 and TRBJ2-7; TRBD2 matches at 8 bases. J gave up 0 bases and V 6 bases, and 4 bases lay outside the gene matches. CDR3 length equals 14 residues. Per germline, CDR1 MNHNY and CDR2 SVGAGI (reference sequence). The DNA of the CDR3 is TGTGCCAGCAGATCGGCGGGAGGCTCCTACGAGCAGTACTTC. It specifies CASRSAGGSYEQYF.

This clone appeared once. J is TRBJ2-5 and V is TRBV19; D gene unclear. Trimming left V 4 bases short and J 5 bases short, with 14 bases between. CDR3 length: 14 residues. CDR1 LNHDA and CDR2 SQIVND come from the germline V gene (reference sequence). The CDR3 spells CASSTRDSRETQYF. CDR3 sequence (DNA): TGTGCCAGTAGTACACGAGACTCGCGGGAGACCCAGTACTTC.

The V and J genes are TRBV18 and TRBJ2-7; possible D gene TRBD2, 5 bases. The CDR3 spans 13 residues. Trimming removed 3 bases from V and 6 bases from J, with 12 bases in between. The germline gives CDR1 KGHSH, CDR2 LQKENI. CDR3: CASSPGDRGEQYF. CDR3 DNA: TGTGCCAGCTCACCTGGTGACCGGGGCGAGCAGTACTTC.

This chain connects TRBV18 to TRBJ1-5, with D perhaps TRBD1 (6 bases). CDR3 size: 17 residues. V lost 5 bases, J lost 0 bases, and 17 bases lay in between. Looked up from germline, CDR1 is KGHSH and CDR2 is LQKENI. The CDR3 nucleotides are TGTGCCAGCTCAGGGGGTACAGGGTCTGGTAGCAATCAGCCCCAGCATTTT. As protein: CASSGGTGSGSNQPQHF.

The V call is TRBV18, the J call TRBJ1-4; 8 bases are a match to TRBD1. The CDR3 sequence is 18 residues long. Germline CDR1 is KGHSH and CDR2 is LQKENI. Unmatched junction bases numbered 18, after V lost 5 bases and J lost 7 bases. In DNA, the CDR3 is TGTGCCAGCTCATCCCGGACAGGGCAAAGCTCCACTTCTGAAAAACTGTTTTTT. Its translation: CASSSRTGQSSTSEKLFF.

The J gene is TRBJ2-7, the V gene TRBV7-9; D is perhaps TRBD2 (6 bases). The germline V and J ends were trimmed by 3 bases and 2 bases, with 14 bases remaining between them. The CDR3 extends over 15 amino acids. Germline loops: CDR1 SEHNR, CDR2 FQNEAQ (reference sequence). CDR3 sequence (DNA): TGTGCCAGCAGCTTCGATAAGGGACTGGCCTACGAGCAGTACTTC. Its translation: CASSFDKGLAYEQYF.

To note about this clone: Other DNA sequences from this sample encode an identical CDR3 as well. The chain is built from TRBV28 and TRBJ1-1; 8 nucleotides match TRBD1. This CDR3 has 13 residues. Per germline, CDR1 MDHEN and CDR2 SYDVKM. V dropped 4 bases and J dropped 4; count of bases not matched to a gene: 2. CDR3 sequence reads: CASSSGQGTEAFF. CDR3 sequence (DNA): TGTGCCAGCAGTTCTGGACAGGGCACTGAAGCTTTCTTT.

J is TRBJ2-3 and V is TRBV28; 8 nucleotides agree with TRBD1. CDR3 length: 14 amino acids. Unmatched junction bases numbered 5, after V lost 6 bases and J lost 3 bases. Germline V gene sequence: CDR1 MDHEN, CDR2 SYDVKM. The chain's CDR3 is CASRTGQVTDTQYF. The CDR3 DNA follows: TGTGCCAGCAGAACGGGACAGGTGACAGATACGCAGTATTTT.

The rearrangement joins TRBV11-1 to TRBJ1-1; D remains unclear. From germline, CDR1 is SGHAT and CDR2 FQDESV (reference sequence). The CDR3 is 13 amino acids. V was pared by 5 bases and J by 4 bases, with 11 bases between. DNA of the CDR3: TGTGCCAGCAGCAGCATTTGGAGCACTGAAGCTTTCTTT. This codes for CASSSIWSTEAFF.

The sample holds one count of this clone. The chain combines TRBV29-1 with TRBJ1-4, with D possibly TRBD1 on 5 matching bases. Trimming cost V 3 bases and J 11 bases, with 16 bases left between them. The CDR3 covers 13 residues. The germline gives CDR1 SQVTM, CDR2 ANQGSEA. The CDR3 nucleotides read TGCAGCGTTGAGACAGAAACTTCGACGAAACTGTTTTTT. Protein sequence: CSVETETSTKLFF.

This sequence joins TRBV7-9 and TRBJ2-3; 11 bases are shared with TRBD2. The J segment lost 6 bases and the V segment lost 5 bases, leaving 7 bases of the junction unmatched. CDR1 is SEHNR, CDR2 FQNEAQ, per germline (reference sequence). CDR3 length: 15 amino acids. The CDR3 coding sequence is TGTGCCAGCAGCCCGTTAGCGGGAGGGTCGGATACGCAGTATTTT. It is translated as CASSPLAGGSDTQYF.

The chain couples TRBV3-1 (or the pseudogene TRBV3-2) to TRBJ1-4, with D perhaps matching TRBD1 (5 bases). The length of the CDR3 is 13 residues. V was shortened by 0 bases and J by 10 bases, with 9 bases between the two germline ends. Germline CDR1 is LGHDT and CDR2 is YNNKEL (reference sequence). CDR3 sequence (DNA): TGTGCCAGCAGCCAAGATGACGGGGGAAAACTGTTTTTT. Translated, it gives CASSQDDGGKLFF.

The CDR3 region is CASCSGSVGSDTQYF. The DNA for the CDR3 is TGTGCCAGTTGTAGCGGGAGTGTCGGCTCAGATACGCAGTATTTT. This chain joins TRBV28 and TRBJ2-3, with 9 bases identical to TRBD2. This CDR3 comprises 15 residues. Trimming cost V 9 bases and J 4 bases; bases outside gene matches: 11. Germline loops: CDR1 MDHEN, CDR2 SYDVKM. The whole variable domain, remainder taken from reference TRBV28 and TRBJ2-3, is DVKVTQSSRYLVKRTGEKVFLECVQDMDHENMFWYRQDPGLGLRLIYFSYDVKMKEKGDIPEGYSVSREKKERFSLILESASTNQTSMYLCASCSGSVGSDTQYFGPGTRLTVL.

The rearrangement links TRBV2 to TRBJ1-1; D not resolved. Per germline, CDR1 SNHLY and CDR2 FYNNEI. The CDR3 has 16 residues. V was cut by 2 bases and J by 7 bases, with 20 bases left in between. Here the CDR3 DNA reads TGTGCCAGCAGTGAACTGGTCGGGGTGGGGATGGATGAAGCTTTCTTT. Its translation: CASSELVGVGMDEAFF.

The chain links TRBV18 to TRBJ2-5; TRBD1 agrees at 9 bases. This CDR3 spans 15 amino acids. In germline, CDR1 is KGHSH, CDR2 LQKENI. V was pared by 4 bases and J by 2 bases, with 5 bases of the junction left unmatched. The CDR3 DNA follows: TGTGCCAGCTCACTGATGGGACAGGGACAAGAGACCCAGTACTTC. It specifies CASSLMGQGQETQYF.

The V call is TRBV11-2, the J call TRBJ2-1; the match to TRBD2 covers 10 bases. The CDR3 runs 18 residues. Germline V lookup: CDR1 SGHAT, CDR2 FQNNGV. After removal of 6 bases from V and 0 bases from J, the junction contained 11 bases not matched to a gene. Written as DNA, the CDR3 is TGTGCCAGCAGATCTACGGGACTAGCGAGACGCTCCTACAATGAGCAGTTCTTC. Translation gives CASRSTGLARRSYNEQFF.